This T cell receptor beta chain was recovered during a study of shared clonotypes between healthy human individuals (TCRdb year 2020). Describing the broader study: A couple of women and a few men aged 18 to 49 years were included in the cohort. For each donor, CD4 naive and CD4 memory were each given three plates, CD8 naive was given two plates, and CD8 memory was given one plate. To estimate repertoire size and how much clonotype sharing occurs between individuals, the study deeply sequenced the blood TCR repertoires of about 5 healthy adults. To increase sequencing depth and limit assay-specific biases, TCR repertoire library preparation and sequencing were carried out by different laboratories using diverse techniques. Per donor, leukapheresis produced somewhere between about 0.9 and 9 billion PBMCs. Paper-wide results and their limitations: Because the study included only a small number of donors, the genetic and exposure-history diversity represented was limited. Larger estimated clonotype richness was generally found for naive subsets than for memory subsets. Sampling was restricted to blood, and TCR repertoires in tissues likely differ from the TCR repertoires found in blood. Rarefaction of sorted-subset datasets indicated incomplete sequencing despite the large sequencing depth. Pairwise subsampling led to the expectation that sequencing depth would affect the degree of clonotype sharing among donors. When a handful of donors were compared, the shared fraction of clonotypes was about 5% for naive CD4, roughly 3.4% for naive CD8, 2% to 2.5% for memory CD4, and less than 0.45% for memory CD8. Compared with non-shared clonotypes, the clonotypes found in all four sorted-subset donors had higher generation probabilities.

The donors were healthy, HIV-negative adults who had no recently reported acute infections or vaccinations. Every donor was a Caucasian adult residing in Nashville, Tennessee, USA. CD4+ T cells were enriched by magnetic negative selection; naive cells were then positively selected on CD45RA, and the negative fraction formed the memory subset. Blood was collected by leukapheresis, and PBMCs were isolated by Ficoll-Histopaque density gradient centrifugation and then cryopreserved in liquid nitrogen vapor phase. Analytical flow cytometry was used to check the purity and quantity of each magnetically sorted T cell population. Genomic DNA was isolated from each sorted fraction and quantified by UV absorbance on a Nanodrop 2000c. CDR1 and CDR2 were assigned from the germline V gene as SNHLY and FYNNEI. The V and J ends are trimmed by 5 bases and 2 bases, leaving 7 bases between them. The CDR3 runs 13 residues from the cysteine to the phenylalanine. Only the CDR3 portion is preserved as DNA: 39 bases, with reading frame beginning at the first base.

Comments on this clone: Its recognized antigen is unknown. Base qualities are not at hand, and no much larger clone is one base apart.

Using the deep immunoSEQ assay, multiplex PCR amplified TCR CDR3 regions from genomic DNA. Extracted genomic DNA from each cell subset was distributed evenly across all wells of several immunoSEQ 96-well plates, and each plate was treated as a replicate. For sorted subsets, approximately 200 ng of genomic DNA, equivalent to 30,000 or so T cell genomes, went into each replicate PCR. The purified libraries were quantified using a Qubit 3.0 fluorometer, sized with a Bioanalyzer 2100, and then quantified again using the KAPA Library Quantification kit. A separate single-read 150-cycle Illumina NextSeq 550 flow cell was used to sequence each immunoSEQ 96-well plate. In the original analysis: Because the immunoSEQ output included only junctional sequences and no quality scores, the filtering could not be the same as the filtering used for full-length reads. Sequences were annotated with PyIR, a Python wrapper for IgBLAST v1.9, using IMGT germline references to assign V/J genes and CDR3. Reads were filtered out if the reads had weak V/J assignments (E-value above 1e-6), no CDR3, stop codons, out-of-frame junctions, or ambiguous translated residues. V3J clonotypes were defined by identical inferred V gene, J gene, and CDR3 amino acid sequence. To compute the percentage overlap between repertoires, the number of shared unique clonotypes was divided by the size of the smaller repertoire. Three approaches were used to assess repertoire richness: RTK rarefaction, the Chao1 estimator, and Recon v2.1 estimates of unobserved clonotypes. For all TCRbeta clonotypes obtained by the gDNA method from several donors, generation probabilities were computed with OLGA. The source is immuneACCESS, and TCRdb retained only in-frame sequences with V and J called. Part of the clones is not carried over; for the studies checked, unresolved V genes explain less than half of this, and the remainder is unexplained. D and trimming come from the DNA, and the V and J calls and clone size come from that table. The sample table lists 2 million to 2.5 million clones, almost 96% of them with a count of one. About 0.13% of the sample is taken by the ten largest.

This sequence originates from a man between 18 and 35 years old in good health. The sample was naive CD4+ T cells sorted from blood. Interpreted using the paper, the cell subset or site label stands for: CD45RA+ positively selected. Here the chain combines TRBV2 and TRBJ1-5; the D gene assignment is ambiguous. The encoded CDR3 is CASSYEGNQPQHF. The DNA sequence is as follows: TGTGCCAGCAGTTATGAGGGCAATCAGCCCCAGCATTTT.